This TCR beta chain was retrieved from a study of blood T cell repertoires in COVID-19. This clone was seen a few times. Sequencing was performed with immunoSEQ multiplex PCR; in TCRdb, only in-frame clones are kept and a portion is missing. The data hold around 140,000 clones, with about four fifths observed a single time. The trim removed 8 bases at V and 1 base at J, leaving 3 bases unmatched. The length of the CDR3 is 13 residues. Germline CDR1 is ENHRY and CDR2 is SYGVKD. Sequenced: peripheral blood. The chain combines TRBV10-3 with TRBJ1-1; the match to TRBD1 covers 8 bases. The TCR was taken from a man in his sixties or seventies who had recovered from COVID-19. CDR3 protein: CAISTGENTEAFF. In nucleotides, the CDR3 is TGTGCCATCTCGACAGGGGAGAACACTGAAGCTTTCTTT.